The clone carrying this T cell receptor (beta chain) was seen many times. Its antigen remains unidentified. TCRdb itself ran the reads through MiXCR, one entry per CDR3 protein. The table includes a few hundred thousand distinct CDR3 sequences, 9.5% detected once. This entry comes from a study of T cell repertoires in cytomegalovirus infection. Overall study: An indication of both CMV infection and matching HLA type came from public TCR beta signatures. Findings and limits, study-wide: Within the response measured ex vivo, HLA-C-restricted CMV-specific TCR beta clonotypes were dominant. Totalled public TCR beta family frequency picked out people who carried CMV plus the relevant HLA.

This CDR3 region has 17 residues. The V gene end was trimmed by 3 bases and the J gene end by 0 bases; junction bases not matched to a gene: 7. The germline V gene has CDR1 MDHEN and CDR2 SYDVKM. Material for sequencing was PBMCs. This receptor was taken from a human donor in good health (CMV status not recorded). Some clones in this sample may be carry-over from other donors' samples. The rearrangement uses TRBV28 and TRBJ2-5; TRBD2 agrees at 10 bases. In DNA form, the CDR3 reads TGTGCCAGCAGTTTGGCTAGCGGGAGAGCGTACCAAGAGACCCAGTACTTC. Translation: CASSLASGRAYQETQYF. Drawing the rest from reference TRBV28 and TRBJ2-5, the complete variable domain is DVKVTQSSRYLVKRTGEKVFLECVQDMDHENMFWYRQDPGLGLRLIYFSYDVKMKEKGDIPEGYSVSREKKERFSLILESASTNQTSMYLCASSLASGRAYQETQYFGPGTRLLVL.